The 2 T cell receptor beta chains listed next were all sequenced from one sample in a study of tumor-infiltrating lymphocytes in primary liver carcinoma. Bulk tissue was left unsorted, and RNA and DNA were co-extracted from 20-30 mg of it. Using a constant-region primer together with ProtoScript II reverse transcriptase, TCR beta cDNA was made from around 500 ng of total RNA. Investigators got TCR beta libraries out of three nested multiplex PCR rounds, done with slightly modified ARM-PCR. A C-beta reverse primer and TRBV1-TRBV30 forward primers served in each of the first two PCR rounds, at 9 to 10 cycles apiece. TCRdb re-derived calls from the multiplex PCR reads in MiXCR, one entry per CDR3 protein. Altogether fewer than 85,000 distinct CDR3 sequences are present, approximately 62% being singletons, with the ten largest covering about 25%. Sequencing was performed on tumor-adjacent normal liver tissue. Source of these receptors: a man aged 40-49 years with primary liver carcinoma and hepatitis B virus infection.

With respect to this clonotype: The junction and the germline gene differ at one end; a read error may be behind it. The chain uses TRBV11-2 and TRBJ2-1; the D gene is possibly TRBD2 (5 bases). CDR1 SGHAT and CDR2 FQNNGV come from the germline V gene. The CDR3 is made up of 19 amino acids. For the CDR3, the DNA is TGTGCCAGCAGCTTAGATGGGCGATTCAGCGGTACCATTTACAATGCGCAGTTCTTC. Its translation: CASSLDGRFSGTIYNAQFF.

Remarks on this clonotype: Mismatch with germline at one junction end may stem from a read error. The chain employs TRBV4-2 and TRBJ2-3; the match to TRBD2 covers 10 bases. This CDR3 has 15 residues. Germline lookup yields CDR1 LGHNA and CDR2 YNFKEQ. The CDR3 loop is CPSSQEAGGPDTQYF. The CDR3 DNA follows: TGTCCCAGTAGCCAGGAAGCGGGAGGGCCAGATACGCAGTATTTT.